Listed below are T cell receptor beta chains from one sample, sequenced in a study of cytomegalovirus exposure and HLA in healthy donors. The table came from immunoSEQ multiplex PCR; TCRdb's copy has only in-frame clones and leaves some out. The repertoire holds about 160,000 clones, with around 84% as singletons. The sequenced sample consisted of PBMCs. These receptor sequences come from a man between 18 and 35 years old in good health and CMV-seronegative. CDR3s include the opening cysteine and the closing phenylalanine or tryptophan. Fields, in order: D gene, V gene, J gene, clone size, CDR3 protein, CDR3 DNA. D genes are given only for firm matches. Clone size, where shown, is once, few, many, or a class for clones that have expanded.

D: .; V: TRBV27; J: TRBJ1-5; size: .; CDR3: CASSFSGTPRNQPQHF; DNA: TGTGCCAGCAGTTTCTCCGGGACTCCTCGTAATCAGCCCCAGCATTTT
D: TRBD2; V: TRBV30; J: TRBJ2-5; size: .; CDR3: CAWTMTGGGETQYF; DNA: TGTGCCTGGACCATGACGGGGGGGGGTGAGACCCAGTACTTC
D: TRBD2; V: TRBV7-9; J: TRBJ2-1; size: .; CDR3: CASSLGLAGGYSYNEQFF; DNA: TGTGCCAGCAGCTTGGGACTAGCGGGGGGATACTCCTACAATGAGCAGTTCTTC
D: .; V: TRBV9; J: TRBJ2-2; size: .; CDR3: CASSVKEQGMNGELFF; DNA: TGTGCCAGCAGCGTCAAGGAACAGGGTATGAACGGGGAGCTGTTTTTT
D: .; V: TRBV28; J: TRBJ1-5; size: .; CDR3: CASRGWGLGNQPQHF; DNA: TGTGCCAGCCGTGGGTGGGGCCTGGGTAATCAGCCCCAGCATTTT
D: TRBD1; V: TRBV2; J: TRBJ2-6; size: .; CDR3: CASRSLRGLGSGANVLTF; DNA: TGTGCCAGCAGGTCCCTCAGGGGGCTGGGCTCTGGGGCCAACGTCCTGACTTTC
D: .; V: TRBV5-1; J: TRBJ2-1; size: .; CDR3: CASSSPDNSYNEQFF; DNA: TGCGCCAGCAGCTCACCGGACAACTCCTACAATGAGCAGTTCTTC
D: .; V: TRBV30; J: TRBJ1-2; size: .; CDR3: CAWSEDFVDYGYTF; DNA: TGTGCCTGGAGTGAGGACTTTGTCGACTATGGCTACACCTTC
D: .; V: TRBV4-1; J: TRBJ2-3; size: .; CDR3: CASSQDTSPDTQYF; DNA: TGCGCCAGCAGCCAAGATACTAGCCCAGATACGCAGTATTTT
D: TRBD2; V: TRBV5-1; J: TRBJ2-3; size: .; CDR3: CASSADSGGAATNTQYF; DNA: TGCGCCAGCAGCGCGGATAGCGGGGGGGCCGCTACAAATACGCAGTATTTT
D: TRBD2; V: TRBV7-2; J: TRBJ2-7; size: .; CDR3: CASSSTRLILADVRYF; DNA: TGTGCCAGCAGCTCGACCCGCCTGATCCTAGCGGACGTAAGGTACTTC
D: .; V: TRBV6-5; J: TRBJ2-3; size: .; CDR3: CASRQGREVDTQYF; DNA: TGTGCCAGCAGACAGGGGCGGGAAGTGGATACGCAGTATTTT
D: TRBD2; V: TRBV14; J: TRBJ2-3; size: .; CDR3: CASSQVALAATDTQYF; DNA: TGTGCCAGCAGCCAAGTGGCACTAGCGGCGACAGATACGCAGTATTTT
D: TRBD1; V: TRBV6-5; J: TRBJ1-2; size: .; CDR3: CASSSPGTEGTF; DNA: TGTGCCAGCAGTTCACCCGGGACAGAAGGCACCTTC
D: .; V: TRBV5-6; J: TRBJ1-2; size: .; CDR3: CASSARTVGHYTF; DNA: TGTGCCAGCAGCGCCCGGACAGTAGGTCACTACACCTTC
D: .; V: TRBV28; J: TRBJ2-3; size: .; CDR3: CASSLKQVRVSDTQYF; DNA: TGTGCCAGCAGTTTGAAGCAGGTCCGTGTATCAGATACGCAGTATTTT
D: .; V: TRBV6-4; J: TRBJ2-2; size: few; CDR3: CASSDGTTGELFF; DNA: TGTGCCAGCAGTGACGGGACTACCGGGGAGCTGTTTTTT
D: .; V: TRBV5-1; J: TRBJ2-1; size: .; CDR3: CASSWGGLAHNEQFF; DNA: TGCGCCAGCAGCTGGGGGGGGCTGGCGCACAATGAGCAGTTCTTC
D: .; V: TRBV10-3; J: TRBJ1-4; size: .; CDR3: CAASGRGADEKLFF; DNA: TGTGCCGCCAGCGGGCGGGGCGCGGACGAAAAACTGTTTTTT
D: .; V: TRBV2; J: TRBJ1-1; size: .; CDR3: CASSPRPGDTEAFF; DNA: TGTGCCAGCAGTCCCAGGCCCGGTGACACTGAAGCTTTCTTT
D: TRBD1; V: TRBV5-8; J: TRBJ2-7; size: .; CDR3: CASSPDRDYEQYF; DNA: TGTGCCAGCAGCCCGGACAGGGACTACGAGCAGTACTTC
D: .; V: TRBV28; J: TRBJ2-7; size: .; CDR3: CASSSQQENSYEQYF; DNA: TGTGCCAGCAGTTCCCAACAGGAAAACTCCTACGAGCAGTACTTC
D: TRBD1; V: TRBV28; J: TRBJ1-2; size: .; CDR3: CASSSDRETNYGYTF; DNA: TGTGCCAGCAGCTCGGACAGGGAAACTAACTATGGCTACACCTTC
D: TRBD2; V: TRBV9; J: TRBJ2-1; size: .; CDR3: CASSVGAGVSYNEQFF; DNA: TGTGCCAGCAGCGTAGGAGCGGGAGTGTCCTACAATGAGCAGTTCTTC
D: TRBD2; V: TRBV5-5; J: TRBJ2-3; size: few; CDR3: CASSLEGLAVPNDNTDTQYF; DNA: TGTGCCAGCAGCTTGGAAGGACTAGCGGTCCCCAACGATAACACAGATACGCAGTATTTT
D: .; V: TRBV18; J: TRBJ2-4; size: once; CDR3: CASSRWTELAKNIQYF; DNA: TGTGCCAGCTCACGGTGGACTGAGCTAGCCAAAAACATTCAGTACTTC
D: .; V: TRBV7-2; J: TRBJ1-1; size: once; CDR3: CASSFVATVGQAFF; DNA: TGTGCCAGCAGCTTCGTGGCGACGGTTGGGCAAGCTTTCTTT
D: TRBD2; V: TRBV28; J: TRBJ2-3; size: .; CDR3: CASSLGSGRPGTQYF; DNA: TGTGCCAGCAGTTTAGGTAGCGGGAGGCCAGGGACGCAGTATTTT
D: .; V: TRBV7-9; J: TRBJ2-3; size: .; CDR3: CSSSQTADTQYF; DNA: TGTTCCAGCAGCCAAACGGCAGATACGCAGTATTTT
D: TRBD1; V: TRBV28; J: TRBJ2-3; size: .; CDR3: CASTEDRATDTQYF; DNA: TGTGCCAGCACTGAGGACAGGGCCACAGATACGCAGTATTTT
D: TRBD1; V: TRBV4-3; J: TRBJ1-5; size: few; CDR3: CASSRDRSNQPQHF; DNA: TGCGCCAGCAGCCGGGACAGAAGCAATCAGCCCCAGCATTTT
D: .; V: TRBV6-1; J: TRBJ2-3; size: .; CDR3: CASTVSGGSTDTQYF; DNA: TGTGCCAGCACTGTATCTGGGGGCAGCACAGATACGCAGTATTTT
D: TRBD1; V: TRBV6-1; J: TRBJ2-6; size: few; CDR3: CASSALGQGASGANVLTF; DNA: TGTGCCAGCAGTGCCTTGGGGCAGGGGGCCTCTGGGGCCAACGTCCTGACTTTC
D: .; V: TRBV5-8; J: TRBJ1-2; size: .; CDR3: CASSFSDYGYTF; DNA: TGTGCCAGCAGCTTTTCGGACTATGGCTACACCTTC
D: TRBD1; V: TRBV29-1; J: TRBJ1-2; size: .; CDR3: CSVLAGGYGYTF; DNA: TGCAGCGTTCTTGCAGGGGGCTATGGCTACACCTTC
D: .; V: TRBV5-5; J: TRBJ2-1; size: .; CDR3: CASSLARDHEQFF; DNA: TGTGCCAGCAGTCTAGCGAGGGATCACGAGCAGTTCTTC
D: TRBD1; V: TRBV5-4; J: TRBJ1-1; size: .; CDR3: CASSLDRGNTEAFF; DNA: TGTGCCAGCAGCTTGGACAGGGGAAACACTGAAGCTTTCTTT
D: .; V: TRBV7-8; J: TRBJ2-1; size: .; CDR3: CASSYSNEQFF; DNA: TGTGCCAGCAGCTACTCTAATGAGCAGTTCTTC
D: TRBD2; V: TRBV7-8; J: TRBJ2-3; size: .; CDR3: CASSSTSGRGDTQYF; DNA: TGTGCCAGCAGCTCCACTAGCGGGAGGGGAGATACGCAGTATTTT
D: .; V: TRBV6-4; J: TRBJ2-3; size: .; CDR3: CASRASDTDTQYF; DNA: TGTGCCAGCCGGGCTAGCGACACAGATACGCAGTATTTT
D: .; V: TRBV11-2; J: TRBJ2-2; size: .; CDR3: CASSLSGGLGTGELFF; DNA: TGTGCCAGCAGCTTATCGGGGGGCTTGGGCACCGGGGAGCTGTTTTTT
D: TRBD1; V: TRBV7-9; J: TRBJ2-5; size: .; CDR3: CASSWDSGQETQYF; DNA: TGTGCCAGCAGCTGGGACAGTGGCCAAGAGACCCAGTACTTC
D: .; V: TRBV5-5; J: TRBJ2-3; size: few; CDR3: CASSLLAGPDTQYF; DNA: TGTGCCAGCAGCCTCTTGGCAGGGCCAGATACGCAGTATTTT
D: TRBD2; V: TRBV15; J: TRBJ2-1; size: .; CDR3: CATSRDVTSGNEQFF; DNA: TGTGCCACCAGCAGAGATGTAACTAGCGGCAATGAGCAGTTCTTC
D: .; V: TRBV20-1; J: TRBJ2-1; size: .; CDR3: CSASGGNEQFF; DNA: TGCAGTGCTAGCGGAGGGAATGAGCAGTTCTTC
D: .; V: TRBV5-1; J: TRBJ2-7; size: .; CDR3: CASSLEGGGTYEQYF; DNA: TGCGCCAGCAGCTTGGAGGGGGGGGGTACCTACGAGCAGTACTTC
D: .; V: TRBV27; J: TRBJ1-2; size: few; CDR3: CASSLSSRGLGYTF; DNA: TGTGCCAGCAGTTTATCGAGCAGGGGTCTTGGCTACACCTTC
D: .; V: TRBV7-9; J: TRBJ1-6; size: few; CDR3: CASSPDRMGNSPLHF; DNA: TGTGCCAGCAGCCCAGACAGGATGGGGAATTCACCCCTCCACTTT
D: .; V: TRBV11-2; J: TRBJ1-1; size: .; CDR3: CASSHTGSVNTEAFF; DNA: TGTGCCAGCAGCCACACCGGGTCCGTGAACACTGAAGCTTTCTTT
D: .; V: TRBV4-1; J: TRBJ2-3; size: .; CDR3: CASSMRTGDTQYF; DNA: TGCGCCAGCAGCATGCGCACCGGGGATACGCAGTATTTT
D: TRBD2; V: TRBV6-4; J: TRBJ2-1; size: .; CDR3: CASSRAGLAGGNEQFF; DNA: TGTGCCAGCAGCCGCGCGGGGCTAGCGGGAGGGAATGAGCAGTTCTTC
D: .; V: TRBV19; J: TRBJ1-2; size: .; CDR3: CASSFQTLGTGYTF; DNA: TGTGCCAGTAGTTTCCAGACGCTAGGTACGGGCTACACCTTC
D: .; V: TRBV2; J: TRBJ2-5; size: .; CDR3: CASSEYEGETQYF; DNA: TGTGCCAGCAGTGAATACGAGGGAGAGACCCAGTACTTC
D: .; V: TRBV6-5; J: TRBJ1-1; size: .; CDR3: CASRLYSGENTEAFF; DNA: TGTGCCAGCAGGCTTTATTCAGGGGAGAACACTGAAGCTTTCTTT
D: .; V: TRBV18; J: TRBJ2-1; size: .; CDR3: CASSPPRGQQFF; DNA: TGTGCCAGCTCACCACCGCGCGGCCAGCAGTTCTTC
D: .; V: TRBV15; J: TRBJ2-4; size: .; CDR3: CATSLRDIQYF; DNA: TGTGCCACCAGTTTACGAGACATTCAGTACTTC